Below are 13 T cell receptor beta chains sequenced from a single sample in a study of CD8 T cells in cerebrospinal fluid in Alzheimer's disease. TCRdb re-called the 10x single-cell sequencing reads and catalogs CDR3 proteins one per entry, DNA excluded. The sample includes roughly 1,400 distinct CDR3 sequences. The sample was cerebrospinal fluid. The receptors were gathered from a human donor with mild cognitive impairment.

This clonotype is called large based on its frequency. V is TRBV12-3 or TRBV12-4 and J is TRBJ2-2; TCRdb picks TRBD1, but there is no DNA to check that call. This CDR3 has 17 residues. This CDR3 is CASSLLRTQGKGGELFF.

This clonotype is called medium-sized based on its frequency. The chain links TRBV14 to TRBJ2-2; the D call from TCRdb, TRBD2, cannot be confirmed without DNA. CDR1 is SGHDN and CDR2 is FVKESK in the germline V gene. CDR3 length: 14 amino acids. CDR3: CASSQRGGTGELFF.

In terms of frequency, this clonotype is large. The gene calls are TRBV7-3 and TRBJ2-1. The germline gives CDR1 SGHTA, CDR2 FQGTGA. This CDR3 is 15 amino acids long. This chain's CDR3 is CASSIGASSYNEQFF.

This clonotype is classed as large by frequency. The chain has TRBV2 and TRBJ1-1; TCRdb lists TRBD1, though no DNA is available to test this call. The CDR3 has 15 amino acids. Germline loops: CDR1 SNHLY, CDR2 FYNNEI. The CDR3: CASSQQGARGTEAFF. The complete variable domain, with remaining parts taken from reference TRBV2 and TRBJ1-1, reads EPEVTQTPSHQVTQMGQEVILRCVPISNHLYFYWYRQILGQKVEFLVSFYNNEISEKSEIFDDQFSVERPDGSNFTLKIRSTKLEDSAMYFCASSQQGARGTEAFFGQGTRLTVV.

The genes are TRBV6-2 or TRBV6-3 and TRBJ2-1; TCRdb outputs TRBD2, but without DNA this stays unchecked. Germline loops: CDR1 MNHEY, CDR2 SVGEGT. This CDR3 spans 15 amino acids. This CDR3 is CASSPTPGLLGEQFF.

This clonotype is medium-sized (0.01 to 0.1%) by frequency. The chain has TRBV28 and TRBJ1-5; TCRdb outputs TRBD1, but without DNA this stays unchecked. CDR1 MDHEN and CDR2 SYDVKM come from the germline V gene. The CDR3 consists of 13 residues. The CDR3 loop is CASQLGGNQPQHF.

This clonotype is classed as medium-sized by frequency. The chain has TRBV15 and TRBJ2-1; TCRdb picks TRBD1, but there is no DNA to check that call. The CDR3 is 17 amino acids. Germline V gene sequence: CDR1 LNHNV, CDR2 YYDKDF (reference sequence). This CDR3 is CATSRDSLGQGDLGQFF.

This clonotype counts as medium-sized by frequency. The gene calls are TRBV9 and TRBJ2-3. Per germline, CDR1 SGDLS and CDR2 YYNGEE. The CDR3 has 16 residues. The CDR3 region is CASSVSAGQSTDTQYF. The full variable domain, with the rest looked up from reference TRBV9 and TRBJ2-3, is DSGVTQTPKHLITATGQRVTLRCSPRSGDLSVYWYQQSLDQGLQFLIQYYNGEERAKGNILERFSAQQFPDLHSELNLSSLELGDSALYFCASSVSAGQSTDTQYFGPGTRLTVL.

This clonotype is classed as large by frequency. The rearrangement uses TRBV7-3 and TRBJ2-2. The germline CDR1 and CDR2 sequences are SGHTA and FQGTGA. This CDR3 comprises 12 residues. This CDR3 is CASSLNTGELFF.

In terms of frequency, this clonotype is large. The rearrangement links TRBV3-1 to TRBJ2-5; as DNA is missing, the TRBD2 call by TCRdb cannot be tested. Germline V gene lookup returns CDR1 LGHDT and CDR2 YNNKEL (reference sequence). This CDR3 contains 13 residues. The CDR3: CASSQTPSSPQYF.

This CDR3 is CASTPGRGAYEQYF. The rearrangement uses TRBV7-9 and TRBJ2-7; without DNA, the TCRdb call of TRBD1 cannot be checked. The CDR3 length is 14 residues. CDR1 SEHNR and CDR2 FQNEAQ come from the germline V gene (reference sequence).

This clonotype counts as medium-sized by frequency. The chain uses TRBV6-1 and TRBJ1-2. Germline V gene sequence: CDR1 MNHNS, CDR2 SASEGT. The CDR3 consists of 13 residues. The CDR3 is CASSERRNYGYTF.

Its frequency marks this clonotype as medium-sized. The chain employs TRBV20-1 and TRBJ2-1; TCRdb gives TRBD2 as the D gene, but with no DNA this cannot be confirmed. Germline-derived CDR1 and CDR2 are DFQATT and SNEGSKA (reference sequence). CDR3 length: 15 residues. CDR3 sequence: CSAWEGRAKGNEQFF.